The next 15 T cell receptor beta chains were all read from a single sample in a study of CD8 T cells in Susac syndrome. After extraction with the RNeasy kit, 0.5 to 1 ug of the RNA was reverse transcribed using random hexamers. TCRdb analysed the immunoSEQ multiplex PCR reads with MiXCR anew, one entry per CDR3 protein. The sample shows some 170,000 distinct CDR3 sequences, about 95% of them seen only once. What was sequenced was CD4+ T cells from PBMCs. All receptors derive from a human donor with Susac syndrome.

The chain employs TRBV3-1 and TRBJ2-2; D might be TRBD2 (7 bases). The CDR3 is 19 residues long. The V and J ends lost 8 bases and 2 bases respectively, with 27 bases between them. CDR1 is LGHDT, CDR2 YNNKEL, per germline (reference sequence). CDR3 amino acids: CASEGGGYDSPLNTGELFF. The CDR3 coding sequence is TGTGCCAGCGAGGGGGGAGGGTACGACAGCCCCCTTAACACCGGGGAGCTGTTTTTT.

The J gene is TRBJ2-3, the V gene TRBV4-1; TRBD2 aligns across 10 bases. Germline values: CDR1 MGHRA, CDR2 YSYEKL. The J segment lost 5 bases and the V segment lost 2 bases, leaving 7 bases of the junction unmatched. CDR3 length equals 16 residues. The CDR3 loop reads CASSQLPGLALDTQYF. The CDR3 region has the DNA TGCGCCAGCAGCCAACTCCCGGGACTAGCGTTAGATACGCAGTATTTT.

The V gene is TRBV7-2, the J gene TRBJ2-7; TRBD1 agrees at 10 bases. V was clipped by 0 bases and J by 5 bases; unmatched bases: 4. The germline gives CDR1 SGHTA, CDR2 FQGNSA. This CDR3 is 15 amino acids long. This CDR3 is CASSLAGTGVHEQYF. CDR3 sequence (DNA): TGTGCCAGCAGCTTAGCGGGGACAGGGGTCCACGAGCAGTACTTC.

This chain links TRBV20-1 with TRBJ2-1, with 7 bases identical to TRBD2. From germline, CDR1 is DFQATT and CDR2 SNEGSKA (reference sequence). The length of the CDR3 is 14 residues. V dropped 5 bases and J dropped 7; count of bases not matched to a gene: 11. The CDR3 coding sequence is TGCAGTGCTGTACAACGGGGGGTAAGGAATGAGCAGTTCTTC. Encoded protein: CSAVQRGVRNEQFF.

The chain uses TRBV11-2 and TRBJ2-3, with 8 bases fitting TRBD2. V lost 1 base and J lost 6; bases outside the gene matches: 3. Germline-derived CDR1 and CDR2 are SGHAT and FQNNGV. The CDR3 extends over 14 amino acids. The CDR3 nucleotides read TGTGCCAGCAGCTTAGCGGGAGGGGGGGATACGCAGTATTTT. It codes for CASSLAGGGDTQYF.

The chain recombines TRBV7-2 with TRBJ2-1; D unresolved. The CDR3 contains 12 residues. Deletions cut 5 bases from V and 7 bases from J, with 9 bases between. Germline V gives CDR1 SGHTA, CDR2 FQGNSA. CDR3 protein: CASSHPGNEQFF. DNA for the CDR3: TGTGCCAGCAGCCACCCCGGAAATGAGCAGTTCTTC.

The chain is built from TRBV20-1 and TRBJ1-1; D remains ambiguous. The CDR3 sequence is 12 residues long. Germline CDR1 DFQATT, CDR2 SNEGSKA (reference sequence). The CDR3 nucleotides read TGCAGGGCAGTTGGTGGAACCGATGAAGCTTTCTTT. Its protein is CRAVGGTDEAFF.

This clonotype has a single count. The J gene is TRBJ1-1, the V gene TRBV30; a weak D match, TRBD1 (5 bases). Trimming took 4 bases from V and 4 from J, leaving 13 bases between them. Germline CDR1 GTSNPN, CDR2 SVGIG (reference sequence). The CDR3 totals 13 residues. The CDR3 nucleotides read TGTGCCTGGACGGCGTGGGGGGTCACTGAAGCTTTCTTT. This translates into CAWTAWGVTEAFF.

This chain connects TRBV7-9 to TRBJ2-3; tentative D call: TRBD2 (6 bases). From germline, CDR1 is SEHNR and CDR2 FQNEAQ (reference sequence). The CDR3 is 14 residues long. The V end lost 8 bases, the J end lost 0 bases, and 12 bases lay between the germline ends. CDR3 sequence: CASPGGGSTDTQYF. Here the CDR3 DNA reads TGTGCCAGCCCAGGTGGAGGGAGCACAGATACGCAGTATTTT.

V gene TRBV25-1 combines with J gene TRBJ2-1, with unresolved D. The CDR3 is 13 residues long. V was shortened by 2 bases and J by 4 bases, with 6 bases between the two germline ends. Germline lookup yields CDR1 MGHDK and CDR2 SYGVNS. The CDR3 DNA sequence: TGTGCCAGCAGTGAACAGGTTTACAATGAGCAGTTCTTC. This translates into CASSEQVYNEQFF. The variable domain in full, completed from reference TRBV25-1 and TRBJ2-1, reads EADIYQTPRYLVIGTGKKITLECSQTMGHDKMYWYQQDPGMELHLIHYSYGVNSTEKGDLSSESTVSRIRTEHFPLTLESARPSHTSQYLCASSEQVYNEQFFGPGTRLTVL.

The rearrangement uses TRBV6-6 and TRBJ2-1; D could derive from TRBD1 or TRBD2 (7 bases each). The CDR3 sequence is 16 residues long. Trimming pared 7 bases from V and 5 bases from J, leaving 21 bases between. Germline V CDR1 and CDR2: MNHNY, SVGAGI (reference sequence). CDR3 region: CASTSNNRGGDNEQFF. The CDR3, as DNA: TGTGCCAGCACTTCGAACAACAGGGGAGGGGACAATGAGCAGTTCTTC.

The CDR3 nucleotides read TGTGCCTGGAGTTCAGGGAACTATGGCTACACCTTC. Translating it yields CAWSSGNYGYTF. The J gene is TRBJ1-2, the V gene TRBV30; a weak D match, TRBD1 (5 bases). CDR3 size: 12 residues. Between the trimmed V and J ends, which lost 2 bases and 2 bases, there was a span of 6 bases. The germline V gene encodes CDR1 GTSNPN and CDR2 SVGIG (reference sequence).

The gene calls are TRBV27 and TRBJ2-5, with 10 bases aligning to TRBD1. This CDR3 region has 17 residues. Germline lookup yields CDR1 MNHEY and CDR2 SMNVEV (reference sequence). The V and J ends lost 6 bases and 3 bases, in that order; junction bases with no gene match: 13. CDR3 nucleotides: TGTGCCAGCAGGCCGGGACAGGGGTTGAGGTGGGAAGAGACCCAGTACTTC. Amino acid sequence: CASRPGQGLRWEETQYF.

V usage is TRBV7-2 and J usage is TRBJ2-4, with D unresolved. The CDR3 totals 14 residues. Germline V gene lookup returns CDR1 SGHTA and CDR2 FQGNSA. V was cut by 7 bases and J by 0 bases, with 10 bases left in between. The CDR3 DNA is TGTGCCAGCACCCCGTCTTTAGCCAAAAACATTCAGTACTTC. This sequence encodes CASTPSLAKNIQYF. Combining the CDR3 with reference TRBV7-2 and TRBJ2-4 gives the whole variable domain GAGVSQSPSNKVTEKGKDVELRCDPISGHTALYWYRQSLGQGLEFLIYFQGNSAPDKSGLPSDRFSAERTGGSVSTLTIQRTQQEDSAVYLCASTPSLAKNIQYFGAGTRLSVL.

The J gene is TRBJ2-5, the V gene TRBV11-2; 9 bases line up with TRBD1. Germline V lookup: CDR1 SGHAT, CDR2 FQNNGV. The CDR3 runs 15 residues. With V trimmed by 1 base and J by 11 bases, 11 bases remained unmatched. This chain's CDR3 is CASSLGGQGGVKQYF. The CDR3 region has the DNA TGTGCCAGCAGCTTAGGGGGACAGGGCGGGGTAAAGCAGTACTTC.